This T cell receptor beta chain emerged from a study of blood T cell repertoires in COVID-19. Study information: Some COVID-19 samples were acute and others convalescent; all came from the United States, Italy and Spain. PBMCs, B-cell-depleted T cells, or T cells were the source of the cDNA or gDNA that made up the material.

This CDR3 has 20 amino acids. Original data processing: Estimation of nucleated cell counts was performed using reference gene primer amplification. Generated by immunoSEQ multiplex PCR, the TCRdb table keeps only in-frame clones and is missing some. The V and J calls and the clone size are those of that table, but D and trimming were determined from the DNA. The sample has a few hundred thousand clones; about 90% are singletons. The source is a man between 60 and 75 years old with acute or convalescent COVID-19. The chain combines TRBV21-1 with TRBJ2-7; no DNA check was done on the table's D call, TRBD2. TRBV21-1 is reported as a pseudogene. Sample: peripheral blood. The CDR3 loop is CASSAGTSGKSPMAPYEQYF. The CDR3 DNA is TGTGCCAGCAGCGCGGGGACTAGCGGTAAGAGCCCGATGGCACCTTACGAGCAGTACTTC.